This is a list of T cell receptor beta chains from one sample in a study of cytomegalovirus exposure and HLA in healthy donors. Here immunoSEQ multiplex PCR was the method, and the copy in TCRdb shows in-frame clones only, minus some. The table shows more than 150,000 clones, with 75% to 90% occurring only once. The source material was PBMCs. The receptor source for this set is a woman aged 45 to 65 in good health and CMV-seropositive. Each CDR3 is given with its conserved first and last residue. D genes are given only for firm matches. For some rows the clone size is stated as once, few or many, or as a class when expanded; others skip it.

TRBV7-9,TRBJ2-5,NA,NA,CASSPRQRQETQYF,TGTGCCAGCAGCCCTCGACAAAGACAAGAGACCCAGTACTTC
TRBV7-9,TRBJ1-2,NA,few,CSSSLGTHGYTF,TGTTCCAGCAGCTTAGGGACACATGGCTACACCTTC
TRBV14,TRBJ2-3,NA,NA,CASSQRLGNTQYF,TGTGCCAGCAGCCAACGACTCGGAAATACGCAGTATTTT
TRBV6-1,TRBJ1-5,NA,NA,CASSEQGRAQPQHF,TGTGCCAGCAGTGAACAGGGTAGAGCTCAGCCCCAGCATTTT
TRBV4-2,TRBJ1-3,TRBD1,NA,CASSQDWNRGTNTIYF,TGTGCCAGCAGCCAAGATTGGAACAGGGGAACGAACACCATATATTTT
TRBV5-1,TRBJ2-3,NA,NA,CASSTWGGGTDTQYF,TGCGCCTCATCCACCTGGGGGGGCGGCACAGATACGCAGTATTTT
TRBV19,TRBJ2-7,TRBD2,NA,CASSSGLAGGSRHEQYF,TGTGCCAGTAGTTCCGGACTAGCGGGGGGATCAAGACACGAGCAGTACTTC
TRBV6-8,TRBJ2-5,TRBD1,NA,CARDGQGRSETQYF,TGTGCCAGGGACGGACAGGGACGTTCAGAGACCCAGTACTTC
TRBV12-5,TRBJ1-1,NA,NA,CASGLNEGDGTEAFF,TGTGCTAGTGGTTTGAACGAAGGGGATGGCACTGAAGCTTTCTTT
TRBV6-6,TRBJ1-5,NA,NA,CASSYSRTPLDQPQHF,TGTGCCAGCAGTTACTCGAGGACACCCCTAGATCAGCCCCAGCATTTT
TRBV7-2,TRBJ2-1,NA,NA,CASSPTGHEQFF,TGTGCCAGCAGCCCCACAGGGCATGAGCAGTTCTTC
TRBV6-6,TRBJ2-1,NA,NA,CASSYIDEQFF,TGTGCCAGCAGTTACATCGATGAGCAGTTCTTC
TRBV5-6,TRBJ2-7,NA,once,CASSILRWYF,TGTGCCAGCAGCATTCTCCGGTGGTACTTC
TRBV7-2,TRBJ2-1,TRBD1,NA,CASSLVQGTEQFF,TGTGCCAGCAGCTTAGTACAGGGGACTGAGCAGTTCTTC
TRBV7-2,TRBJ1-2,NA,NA,CASSPSTNYGYTF,TGTGCCAGCAGCCCCAGTACTAACTATGGCTACACCTTC
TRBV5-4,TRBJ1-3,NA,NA,CASSLGGGGKGNTIYF,TGTGCCAGCAGCCTTGGTGGGGGCGGCAAAGGAAACACCATATATTTT
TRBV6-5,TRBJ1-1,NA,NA,CASRAAPDNTEAFF,TGTGCCAGCAGGGCCGCTCCCGATAACACTGAAGCTTTCTTT
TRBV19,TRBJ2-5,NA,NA,CASSPHPGETQYF,TGTGCCAGTAGCCCGCATCCGGGGGAGACCCAGTACTTC